This TCR beta chain was retrieved from a study of OX40 agonist ivuxolimab in advanced cancers. Study as a whole: The patients received agonistic anti-OX40 (CD134) antibody ivuxolimab. Study-wide results and caveats: Normalized T-cell clonal expansion was also low in a subset of nonresponders. Still undetermined is the antigen specificity of the expanded peripheral T cells. On average, CD8+ T cells had more expanded clones than CD4+.

Clones were sequenced by immunoSEQ multiplex PCR, and TCRdb holds only the in-frame ones, with some missing. The top ten clones hold about 2.7% of a sample with around 92,000 clones, roughly 80% of them seen once. There are 14 residues in the CDR3. Germline V gene sequence: CDR1 MDHEN, CDR2 SYDVKM. The V end lost 9 bases, the J end lost 1 base, and 16 bases lay between the germline ends. This clone was recorded a few times. The antigen remains unidentified. The rearrangement links TRBV28 to TRBJ2-7; D remains unclear. The clonotype comes from an adult with an advanced solid tumor such as melanoma, head and neck, liver or kidney cancer. Sample: CD4+ or CD8+ T cells sorted from blood, taken in a trial of the OX40 agonist ivuxolimab. CDR3 nucleotides: TGTGCCAGTGGGGAATCCAGGCGATCCTACGAGCAGTACGTC. As protein: CASGESRRSYEQYV.